Below, 16 T cell receptor beta chains from the same sample are listed, as sequenced in a study of T-cell reconstitution after alpha-beta-depleted transplantation in children. A TCRbeta library incorporating unique molecular identifiers was prepared. Each CDR3 protein gets one entry after TCRdb re-called the PCR reads with MiXCR. The repertoire has nearly 200,000 distinct CDR3 sequences, approximately 6.8% of them found once; the top ten carry just over 4.5%. Source: PBMCs, taken before TCRalphabeta/CD19-depleted stem cell transplant. The receptors stem from a girl less than two years old with combined immunodeficiency, due to receive a stem cell transplant.

This clonotype was seen at least ten times. This chain uses TRBV20-1 with TRBJ1-1, with D possibly matching TRBD1 (5 bases). CDR3 size: 12 residues. In germline, CDR1 is DFQATT, CDR2 SNEGSKA (reference sequence). The ends were cut back, 6 bases at V and 5 bases at J, with 13 bases in the middle. The CDR3 DNA sequence: TGCAGTGCCAGGGAGGGGCGAACTGAAGCTTTCTTT. Encoded protein: CSAREGRTEAFF.

This clonotype was observed many times. The gene calls are TRBV29-1 and TRBJ2-2, with D tentatively TRBD2 (6 bases). Germline CDR1 and CDR2: SQVTM and ANQGSEA. V was pared by 3 bases and J by 5 bases, with 13 bases between. The CDR3 is made up of 14 amino acids. The CDR3 coding sequence is TGCAGCGTTGATGCGGCAGGAGGGACCGGGGAGCTGTTTTTT. Its translation: CSVDAAGGTGELFF.

This clonotype was picked up many times. V usage is TRBV7-2 and J usage is TRBJ2-5; the D gene is possibly TRBD1 (5 bases). V was pared by 3 bases and J by 4 bases, with 12 bases between. Germline loops: CDR1 SGHTA, CDR2 FQGNSA. CDR3 size: 14 residues. CDR3 residues: CASSFPGLGETQYF. CDR3 coding DNA: TGTGCCAGCAGCTTTCCAGGGTTGGGAGAGACCCAGTACTTC. Full variable domain (missing parts from reference TRBV7-2 and TRBJ2-5): GAGVSQSPSNKVTEKGKDVELRCDPISGHTALYWYRQSLGQGLEFLIYFQGNSAPDKSGLPSDRFSAERTGGSVSTLTIQRTQQEDSAVYLCASSFPGLGETQYFGPGTRLLVL.

This clonotype was detected many times. The chain recombines TRBV12-3 or TRBV12-4 with TRBJ1-2, with 8 bases aligning to TRBD1. The CDR3 spans 17 residues. With V trimmed by 4 bases and J by 0 bases, 10 bases remained unmatched. CDR3 region: CASSSRTGSLANYGYTF. CDR3 DNA: TGTGCCAGCAGTTCCCGGACAGGGAGTCTTGCTAACTATGGCTACACCTTC.

There are a few counts of this clonotype. This sequence joins TRBV4-2 and TRBJ2-3, with TRBD2 identical over 11 bases. CDR1 is LGHNA and CDR2 is YNFKEQ in the germline V gene. The V segment lost 0 bases and the J segment 3 bases; nucleotides outside the gene matches: 8. There are 18 residues in the CDR3. The DNA for the CDR3 is TGTGCCAGCAGCCAAGAGAGGGCTAGCGGGGGGAGGACAGATACGCAGTATTTT. Its protein product is CASSQERASGGRTDTQYF.

The CDR3 DNA is TGTGCCATCAGTGAGTCTGGACAGGGCTATTCACCCCTCCACTTT. This translates into CAISESGQGYSPLHF. The gene calls are TRBV10-3 and TRBJ1-6, with 8 bases fitting TRBD1. The germline gives CDR1 ENHRY, CDR2 SYGVKD. There are 15 residues in the CDR3. V shed 0 bases, J shed 8 bases, and the junction held 3 bases outside the gene matches.

This clonotype was seen more than once but under ten times. Here the CDR3 DNA reads TGCAGTGCAATTTATGGACTAGCGGGAGTTGGAGAGACCCAGTACTTC. It encodes CSAIYGLAGVGETQYF. The chain carries TRBV20-1 and TRBJ2-5, with TRBD2 matching 13 bases. The germline gives CDR1 DFQATT, CDR2 SNEGSKA (reference sequence). Trimming removed 6 bases from V and 4 bases from J; junction bases left unmatched: 11. The CDR3 has 16 residues.

This clonotype was found many times. The rearrangement joins TRBV21-1 to TRBJ2-3; the table calls TRBD2, which could not be checked here. TRBV21-1 corresponds to a pseudogene. The CDR3 is 14 residues long. The CDR3 sequence: CASALGGPTDTQYF. The DNA for the CDR3 is TGTGCCAGCGCCCTCGGGGGACCCACAGATACGCAGTATTTT.

This clonotype was seen at least ten times. The V call is TRBV5-6, the J call TRBJ2-1; TRBD1 might be the D (6 bases). Germline loops: CDR1 SGHDT, CDR2 YYEEEE. The CDR3 covers 16 residues. The V gene lost 1 base and the J gene lost 2 bases, with 13 bases spanning the gap. Here the CDR3 reads CASSLSTGIPYNEQFF. The CDR3, as DNA: TGTGCCAGCAGCTTGTCTACAGGGATACCCTACAATGAGCAGTTCTTC.

Many counts were recorded for this clonotype. The V gene is TRBV6-1, the J gene TRBJ1-4, with TRBD1 as a possible D gene (6 bases). The CDR3 is 15 amino acids. Trimming removed 1 base from V and 7 bases from J, with 13 bases in between. The germline gives CDR1 MNHNS, CDR2 SASEGT. CDR3: CASSEVGRGSEKLFF. The CDR3, as DNA: TGTGCCAGCAGTGAAGTGGGCAGGGGAAGTGAAAAACTGTTTTTT.

This clonotype was seen many times. The chain employs TRBV3-1 and TRBJ2-5; TRBD2 agrees at 8 bases. The CDR3 contains 15 residues. Germline CDR1 LGHDT, CDR2 YNNKEL (reference sequence). Trimming cost V 7 bases and J 3 bases; bases outside gene matches: 10. CDR3 residues: CASTLAGGVEETQYF. The CDR3 coding sequence is TGTGCCAGCACCCTAGCGGGTGGTGTGGAAGAGACCCAGTACTTC.

In this sample, this clonotype turned up many times. This rearrangement joins TRBV4-2 to TRBJ2-1; 12 nucleotides align to TRBD2. With V trimmed by 4 bases and J by 7 bases, 5 bases remained unmatched. Germline CDR1 is LGHNA and CDR2 is YNFKEQ. The CDR3 has 15 amino acids. CDR3 in DNA: TGTGCCAGCAGCCCAGGACTAGCGGGATGGAATGAGCAGTTCTTC. This encodes CASSPGLAGWNEQFF.

This clonotype was counted many times. The J gene is TRBJ2-7, the V gene TRBV6-2 or TRBV6-3; TRBD1 matches at 9 bases. J was trimmed by 1 base and V by 2 bases; bases with no gene match: 3. The germline V gene encodes CDR1 MNHEY and CDR2 SVGEGT. CDR3 length equals 15 residues. The CDR3 region has the DNA TGTGCCAGCAGTTACGGGACAGGGTATTCCTACGAGCAGTACTTC. It codes for CASSYGTGYSYEQYF.

This clonotype was recorded at least ten times. V and J are TRBV7-9 and TRBJ2-7, with TRBD1 as a possible D gene (5 bases). Trimming shortened V by 3 bases and J by 0 bases, and 15 bases separated the two germline ends. Germline assignment: CDR1 SEHNR and CDR2 FQNEAQ (reference sequence). The CDR3 totals 16 residues. DNA of the CDR3: TGTGCCAGCAGCTTGTTTATGTGGGGCCCCTCCTACGAGCAGTACTTC. It encodes CASSLFMWGPSYEQYF. Using reference TRBV7-9 and TRBJ2-7 for the parts outside the CDR3, the full variable domain is DTGVSQNPRHKITKRGQNVTFRCDPISEHNRLYWYRQTLGQGPEFLTYFQNEAQLEKSRLLSDRFSAERPKGSFSTLEIQRTEQGDSAMYLCASSLFMWGPSYEQYFGPGTRLTVT.

The table lists this clonotype with many counts. In DNA, the CDR3 is TGCGCCAGCAGCTTGAGTCCAGCGGACTCCTACGAGCAGTACTTC. Translated: CASSLSPADSYEQYF. This sequence joins TRBV5-1 and TRBJ2-7; a weak D match, TRBD2 (5 bases). The CDR3 runs 15 residues. CDR1 and CDR2 (germline): SGHRS, YFSETQ. V gave up 1 base and J gave up 0 bases, with 11 bases separating them.

In this sample, this clonotype turned up many times. The CDR3 nucleotides read TGTGCCAGCAGTTACTCGGGGGAGACCTACGAGCAGTACTTC. Translated: CASSYSGETYEQYF. This chain joins TRBV6-5 and TRBJ2-7, with D tentatively TRBD1 or TRBD2 (5 bases each). Germline CDR1 and CDR2: MNHEY and SVGAGI. Trimming cost V 0 bases and J 2 bases, with 8 bases left between them. The CDR3 contains 14 residues.